Listed here are 5 T cell receptor beta chains from one sample, sequenced in a study of OX40 agonist ivuxolimab in advanced cancers. TCRdb's table, derived via immunoSEQ multiplex PCR, lists solely in-frame clones and lacks some. The sample has some 110,000 clones; 90% are singletons. Source: CD4+ or CD8+ T cells sorted from blood, taken in a trial of the OX40 agonist ivuxolimab. These receptor sequences come from an adult with an advanced solid tumor such as melanoma, head and neck, liver or kidney cancer.

The J gene is TRBJ2-7, the V gene TRBV7-8, with D possibly being TRBD2 (6 bases). CDR3 size: 12 residues. Trimming cost V 5 bases and J 4 bases, with 9 bases left between them. Germline V CDR1 and CDR2: SGHVS, FQNEAQ. The chain's CDR3 is CASSQGLYEQYF. In DNA form, the CDR3 reads TGTGCCAGCAGCCAGGGACTTTACGAGCAGTACTTC.

The J gene is TRBJ1-6, the V gene TRBV7-2; TRBD1 is a possible D gene (6 bases). Germline V gene data show CDR1 as SGHTA and CDR2 as FQGNSA. This CDR3 region has 12 residues. Trimming left V 5 bases short and J 17 bases short, with 16 bases between. The CDR3 bases are TGTGCCAGCAGCCCTCCACTGGGGGCCTTCCACTTT. Its protein is CASSPPLGAFHF.

V and J are TRBV7-2 and TRBJ1-6; the D is unclear. Germline V gene sequence: CDR1 SGHTA, CDR2 FQGNSA. The length of the CDR3 is 13 residues. V was cut by 1 base and J by 10 bases, with 8 bases left in between. CDR3 residues: CASSLDLGSPLHF. For the CDR3, the DNA is TGTGCCAGCAGCTTAGATTTGGGATCACCCCTCCACTTT.

V gene TRBV7-2 combines with J gene TRBJ2-4; D might be TRBD1 or TRBD2, each matching 5 bases. CDR3 length: 12 residues. The ends were cut back, 10 bases at V and 5 bases at J, with 12 bases in the middle. CDR1 is SGHTA, CDR2 FQGNSA, per germline. CDR3 coding DNA: TGTGCCACGGGGACCTCCGAAAACATTCAGTACTTC. This encodes CATGTSENIQYF.

The genes are TRBV5-6 and TRBJ1-1, with D possibly matching TRBD1 (6 bases). CDR1 is SGHDT, CDR2 YYEEEE, per germline. The CDR3 is made up of 15 amino acids. Trimming cost V 4 bases and J 3 bases, with 16 bases left between them. The CDR3 sequence is CASSPSSGADTEAFF. CDR3 nucleotides: TGTGCCAGCAGCCCATCCTCGGGGGCGGACACTGAAGCTTTCTTT.